This TCR beta chain is from a study of PD-1 blockade in classical Hodgkin lymphoma. Study at large: Every 2 weeks, patients got 3 mg/kg intravenous nivolumab.

Sequencing was performed with immunoSEQ multiplex PCR; in TCRdb, only in-frame clones are kept and a portion is missing. Of almost 100,000 clones listed, approximately 92% were seen once; the top ten hold about 2.5%. All patients experienced relapse after autologous stem cell transplantation, and brentuximab vedotin exposure was variable. The V gene end was trimmed by 3 bases and the J gene end by 12 bases; junction bases not matched to a gene: 17. Per the germline V gene, CDR1 is LNHNV and CDR2 is YYDKDF (reference sequence). This CDR3 spans 16 amino acids. Points from the study as a whole: The diversity seen at baseline in complete responders resembled that of newly diagnosed patients. Newly diagnosed patients were said to have less baseline TCR diversity than healthy donors did.

Details on this clone: The target antigen is unknown.

The sequence came from a human donor with classical Hodgkin lymphoma. The V gene is TRBV15, the J gene TRBJ2-1; 7 nucleotides line up with TRBD1. The sample here was peripheral blood mononuclear cells (PBMCs), taken at baseline. The CDR3 DNA reads as TGTGCCACCAGCAGTAACTCCGGGACAGACCGGTTAGGGCAGTTCTTC. Protein product: CATSSNSGTDRLGQFF. Complete variable domain (other parts from reference TRBV15 and TRBJ2-1): DAMVIQNPRYQVTQFGKPVTLSCSQTLNHNVMYWYQQKSSQAPKLLFHYYDKDFNNEADTPDNFQSRRPNTSFCFLDIRSPGLGDTAMYLCATSSNSGTDRLGQFFGPGTRLTVL.